Listed below are T cell receptor beta chains from one sample, sequenced in a study of T-cell reconstitution after alpha-beta-depleted transplantation in children. Each CDR3 protein is one row after TCRdb ran MiXCR on the PCR reads. This table holds about 340,000 distinct CDR3 sequences, roughly 15% found once. The sample consisted of PBMCs, taken from the stem cell graft. Receptors originate from a human donor who donated a stem cell graft to a child with Fanconi anemia. Each CDR3 is given with its conserved first and last residue. The D gene is left open where the match is weak. Clone sizes are given selectively: once, few, many, or a class where the clone is expanded.

. | TRBJ1-5 | many | TRBV7-9 | TGTGCCAGCAGCTATGGGGGGGGCAATCAGCCCCAGCATTTT | CASSYGGGNQPQHF
. | TRBJ1-5 | few | TRBV9 | TGTGCCAGCAGCGTAGTGGGCAGGGATGGTGGAGATCAGCCCCAGCATTTT | CASSVVGRDGGDQPQHF
. | TRBJ1-4 | few | TRBV27 | TGTGCCAGCAGTACCCCCGGAGAATCCGAAAAACTGTTTTTT | CASSTPGESEKLFF
TRBD1 | TRBJ1-3 | few | TRBV20-1 | TGCAGTGCTATCTACAGGGGAATTGGAAACACCATATATTTT | CSAIYRGIGNTIYF
. | TRBJ1-5 | few | TRBV3-1 | TGTGCCAGCAGCCAAGATATTACGGGGGCCCAGCATTTT | CASSQDITGAQHF
TRBD1 | TRBJ1-2 | few | TRBV29-1 | TGCAGCGTTGAAGCGATGGGCAGGGGGGATGGCTACACCTTC | CSVEAMGRGDGYTF
. | TRBJ1-2 | medium-sized | TRBV10-3 | TGTGCCATCAGGACTGACGATAACTATGGCTACACCTTC | CAIRTDDNYGYTF
. | TRBJ1-2 | few | TRBV5-1 | TGCGCCAGCAGCTTCGGGATGGGATCTAACTATGGCTACACCTTC | CASSFGMGSNYGYTF
TRBD2 | TRBJ2-5 | . | TRBV20-1 | TGCAGTGCTGGGCCTAGCGGGGGGGCCATGTCAGAGACCCAGTACTTC | CSAGPSGGAMSETQYF
TRBD1 | TRBJ2-2 | few | TRBV5-1 | TGCGCCAGCAGCTTGATGACAGGGGCCGGGGAGCTGTTTTTT | CASSLMTGAGELFF
. | TRBJ1-6 | . | TRBV25-1 | TGTGCCAGCAGTGAATCCGGGCCCCTCCACTTT | CASSESGPLHF
TRBD1 | TRBJ2-6 | few | TRBV5-5 | TGTGCCAGCAGCTTGGACGACAGGGACCGGGCCAACGTCCTGACTTTC | CASSLDDRDRANVLTF
TRBD2 | TRBJ2-2 | . | TRBV11-2 | TGTGCCAGCACCCTGGCGGGAGGGACCGGGGAGCTGTTTTTT | CASTLAGGTGELFF
. | TRBJ2-3 | many | TRBV4-3 | TGCGCCAGCAGCCAAGACGGACCCCCCTCCGCGGATACGCAGTATTTT | CASSQDGPPSADTQYF
. | TRBJ2-6 | . | TRBV7-8 | TGTGCCAGCAGCTTAGAGTATGCGGTCCTGACTTTC | CASSLEYAVLTF
. | TRBJ2-3 | few | TRBV5-1 | TGCGCCAGCAGCTCCACGACAAGTACAGATACGCAGTATTTT | CASSSTTSTDTQYF
TRBD2 | TRBJ2-1 | many | TRBV9 | TGTGCCAGCAGCTCTCCCGGGACTATCGGAGGGGATAGCTCCTACAATGAGCAGTTCTTC | CASSSPGTIGGDSSYNEQFF
. | TRBJ1-1 | . | TRBV18 | TGTGCCAGCTCACAGGATCTGGCGGGGTCTGAAGCTTTCTTT | CASSQDLAGSEAFF
. | TRBJ1-6 | . | TRBV15 | TGTGCCACCCGTGAGTCAACCAATTCACCCCTCCACTTT | CATRESTNSPLHF
. | TRBJ2-7 | many | TRBV4-1 | TGCGCCAGCAGCCATTCAACGAGCCACGAGCAGTACTTC | CASSHSTSHEQYF
. | TRBJ1-5 | many | TRBV6-6 | TGTGCCAGCAGCGATTCCCGGGATCAGCCCCAGCATTTT | CASSDSRDQPQHF
TRBD1 | TRBJ1-1 | few | TRBV28 | TGTGCCAGCAGTTTGTTGCAGGGGGTGTTTTACACTGAAGCTTTCTTT | CASSLLQGVFYTEAFF
. | TRBJ1-2 | few | TRBV6-2/TRBV6-3 | TGTGCCAGCAGTTACCGATATGGCTACACCTTC | CASSYRYGYTF
. | TRBJ2-3 | . | TRBV4-1 | TGCGCCAGCAGCCAAGTCGAAAGGGCAGATACGCAGTATTTT | CASSQVERADTQYF
. | TRBJ2-2 | medium-sized | TRBV12-3/TRBV12-4 | TGTGCCAGCAGTTTTGGGACTCTGAACACCGGGGAGCTGTTTTTT | CASSFGTLNTGELFF
. | TRBJ1-1 | . | TRBV6-2/TRBV6-3 | TGTGCCAGCAGTTACGTCGGAGGGCAGGACACTGAAGCTTTCTTT | CASSYVGGQDTEAFF
TRBD2 | TRBJ2-1 | few | TRBV6-1 | TGTGCCAGCAGTAAGGGGACTAGCGCCTACAATGAGCAGTTCTTC | CASSKGTSAYNEQFF
TRBD2 | TRBJ2-1 | . | TRBV7-6 | TGTGCCAGCAGCCTACTGCTAGCGGGGAGCCCTACGAATGAGCAGTTCTTC | CASSLLLAGSPTNEQFF
. | TRBJ2-5 | . | TRBV11-1 | TGTGCCAGCAGCCGAGGGGTCGGGACGGGAGAGACCCAGTACTTC | CASSRGVGTGETQYF